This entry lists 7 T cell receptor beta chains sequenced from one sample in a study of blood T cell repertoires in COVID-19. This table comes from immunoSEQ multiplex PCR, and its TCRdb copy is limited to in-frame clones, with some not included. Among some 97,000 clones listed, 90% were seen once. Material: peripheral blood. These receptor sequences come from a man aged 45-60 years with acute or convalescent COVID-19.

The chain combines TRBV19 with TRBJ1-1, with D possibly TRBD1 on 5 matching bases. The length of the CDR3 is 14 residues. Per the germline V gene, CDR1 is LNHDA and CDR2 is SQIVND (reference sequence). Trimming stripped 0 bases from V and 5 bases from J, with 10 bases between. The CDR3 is CASSIDPRGTEAFF. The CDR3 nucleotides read TGTGCCAGTAGTATAGATCCTAGGGGTACTGAAGCTTTCTTT.

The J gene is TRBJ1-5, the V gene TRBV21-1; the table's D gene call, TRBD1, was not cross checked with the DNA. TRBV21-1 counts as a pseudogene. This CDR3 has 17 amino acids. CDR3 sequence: CASSKEVGVNSNQPQHF. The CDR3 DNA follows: TGTGCCAGCAGCAAAGAGGTAGGGGTAAATAGCAATCAGCCCCAGCATTTT.

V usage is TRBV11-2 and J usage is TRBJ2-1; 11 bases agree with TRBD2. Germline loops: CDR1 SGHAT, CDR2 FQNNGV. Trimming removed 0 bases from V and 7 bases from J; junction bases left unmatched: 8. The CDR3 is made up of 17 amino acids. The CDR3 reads CASSLDRTSGSGNEQFF. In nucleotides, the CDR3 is TGTGCCAGCAGCTTAGATAGAACTAGCGGGAGTGGGAATGAGCAGTTCTTC.

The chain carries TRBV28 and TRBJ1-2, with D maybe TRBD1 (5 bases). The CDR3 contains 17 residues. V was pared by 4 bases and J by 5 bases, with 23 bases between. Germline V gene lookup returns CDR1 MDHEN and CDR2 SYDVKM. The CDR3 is CASSSPHRQPIRYGYTF. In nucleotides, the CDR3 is TGTGCCAGCAGTTCCCCTCATAGACAGCCTATTAGGTATGGCTACACCTTC.

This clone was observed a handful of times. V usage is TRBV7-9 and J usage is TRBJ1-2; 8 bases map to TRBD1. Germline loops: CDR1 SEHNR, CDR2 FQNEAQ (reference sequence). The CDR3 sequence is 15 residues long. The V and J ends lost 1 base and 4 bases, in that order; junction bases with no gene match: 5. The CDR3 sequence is CASSLGDRGPYGYTF. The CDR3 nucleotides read TGTGCCAGCAGCTTAGGAGACAGGGGTCCCTATGGCTACACCTTC.

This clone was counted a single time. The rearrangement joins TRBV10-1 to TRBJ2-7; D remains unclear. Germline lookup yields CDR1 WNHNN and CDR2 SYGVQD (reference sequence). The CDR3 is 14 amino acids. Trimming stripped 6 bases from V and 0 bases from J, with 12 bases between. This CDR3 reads CASRDSDFSYEQYF. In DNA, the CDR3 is TGCGCCAGCAGAGATAGTGACTTCTCCTACGAGCAGTACTTC.

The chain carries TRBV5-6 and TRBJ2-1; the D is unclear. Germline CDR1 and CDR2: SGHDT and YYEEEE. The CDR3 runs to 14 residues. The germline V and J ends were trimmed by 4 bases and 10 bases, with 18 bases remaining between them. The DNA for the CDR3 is TGTGCCAGCAGCCCGGTCGCCGCCTCTAAGGAGCAGTTCTTC. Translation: CASSPVAASKEQFF. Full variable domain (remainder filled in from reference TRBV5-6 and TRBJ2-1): DAGVTQSPTHLIKTRGQQVTLRCSPKSGHDTVSWYQQALGQGPQFIFQYYEEEERQRGNFPDRFSGHQFPNYSSELNVNALLLGDSALYLCASSPVAASKEQFFGPGTRLTVL.